Each of the 14 T cell receptor beta chains below was sequenced from the same sample in a study of regulatory dendritic cells for organ transplantation. Profiled with immunoSEQ multiplex PCR; TCRdb holds only in-frame clones, not every one. This table holds about 10,000 clones, about 71% found once. Sorted T cells were CFSE-labeled and cultured less than 6 days with allogeneic regulatory or mature dendritic cells at 1:10. These receptors have no identified antigens. Sequencing was done on a sample of naive CD4+ T cells from blood cultured with dendritic cells. Subset given: CD45RA+ naive T cells. The origin of the receptors is a human donor in good health.

This chain connects TRBV29-1 to TRBJ1-1; maybe TRBD1 (6 bases). Trimming stripped 4 bases from V and 4 bases from J, with 13 bases between. The CDR3 consists of 13 residues. Germline values: CDR1 SQVTM, CDR2 ANQGSEA. The CDR3 region is CSVAEQGFTEAFF. CDR3 coding DNA: TGCAGCGTTGCAGAACAGGGCTTCACTGAAGCTTTCTTT.

The chain has TRBV10-3 and TRBJ2-5, with 9 nucleotides matching TRBD2. In germline, CDR1 is ENHRY, CDR2 SYGVKD. V gave up 11 bases and J gave up 1 base; unmatched junction bases: 5. CDR3 length equals 13 residues. The CDR3 loop is CAAQRGVQETQYF. DNA for the CDR3: TGTGCCGCCCAGCGGGGGGTCCAAGAGACCCAGTACTTC.

The chain uses TRBV2 and TRBJ1-2; D may be TRBD1 (5 bases). Deletions cut 7 bases from V and 0 bases from J, with 12 bases between. Germline CDR1 SNHLY, CDR2 FYNNEI. This CDR3 has 14 amino acids. DNA of the CDR3: TGTGCCAGCACAGGACACACTCCTAACTATGGCTACACCTTC. Translation: CASTGHTPNYGYTF. The whole variable domain, remainder taken from reference TRBV2 and TRBJ1-2, is EPEVTQTPSHQVTQMGQEVILRCVPISNHLYFYWYRQILGQKVEFLVSFYNNEISEKSEIFDDQFSVERPDGSNFTLKIRSTKLEDSAMYFCASTGHTPNYGYTFGSGTRLTVV.

The V gene is TRBV10-3, the J gene TRBJ2-2; the match to TRBD1 covers 9 bases. Germline values: CDR1 ENHRY, CDR2 SYGVKD. The CDR3 extends over 14 amino acids. Unmatched junction bases numbered 1, after V lost 6 bases and J lost 2 bases. For the CDR3, the DNA is TGTGCCATCAGGGGACAGGGCAACACCGGGGAGCTGTTTTTT. Protein: CAIRGQGNTGELFF.

This chain links TRBV2 with TRBJ2-3; TRBD2 matches 9 bases. V lost 10 bases to trimming and J lost 1 base; unmatched junction nucleotides: 3. In germline, CDR1 is SNHLY, CDR2 FYNNEI. The CDR3 runs 13 residues. The chain's CDR3 is CATRTSGTDTQYF. The CDR3 DNA reads TGTGCCACCAGGACTAGCGGCACAGATACGCAGTATTTT. The full variable domain, completed using reference TRBV2 and TRBJ2-3, is EPEVTQTPSHQVTQMGQEVILRCVPISNHLYFYWYRQILGQKVEFLVSFYNNEISEKSEIFDDQFSVERPDGSNFTLKIRSTKLEDSAMYFCATRTSGTDTQYFGPGTRLTVL.

The chain is built from TRBV9 and TRBJ2-2; 7 bases fit TRBD2. Germline V gives CDR1 SGDLS, CDR2 YYNGEE. Trimming at V came to 4 bases and at J to 4 bases, leaving 7 bases not matched to a gene. The CDR3 is 15 amino acids. CDR3 nucleotide sequence: TGTGCCAGCAGCCTACGAGCGGGGTTCACCGGGGAGCTGTTTTTT. This gives the protein CASSLRAGFTGELFF.

The chain recombines TRBV5-1 with TRBJ2-3; 12 bases fit TRBD2. The trim removed 4 bases at V and 0 bases at J, leaving 9 bases unmatched. Germline V gene sequence: CDR1 SGHRS, CDR2 YFSETQ. The CDR3 totals 18 residues. In DNA form, the CDR3 reads TGCGCCAGCAGCCCTCGGACTAGCGGGGTTTCTAGCACAGATACGCAGTATTTT. Residues: CASSPRTSGVSSTDTQYF.

This chain links TRBV11-1 with TRBJ1-2, with D perhaps TRBD1 (5 bases). Deletions cut 7 bases from V and 3 bases from J, with 12 bases between. CDR3 length equals 13 residues. Germline V lookup: CDR1 SGHAT, CDR2 FQDESV (reference sequence). Here the CDR3 reads CASTKDNDYGYTF. The CDR3 nucleotides read TGTGCCAGCACCAAGGACAACGACTATGGCTACACCTTC.

The chain's CDR3 is CASSLSVEQFF. In DNA, the CDR3 is TGCGCCAGCAGCTTGAGCGTTGAGCAGTTCTTC. The chain links TRBV5-1 to TRBJ2-1; D remains unclear. The CDR3 sequence is 11 residues long. Germline V gene sequence: CDR1 SGHRS, CDR2 YFSETQ. V lost 1 base to trimming and J lost 9 bases, with 5 bases between them.

The chain uses TRBV5-1 and TRBJ2-2; a possible D gene is TRBD1 (6 bases). The CDR3 is 15 amino acids. Looked up from germline, CDR1 is SGHRS and CDR2 is YFSETQ. Trimming cost V 4 bases and J 3 bases, with 13 bases left between them. This chain's CDR3 is CASSPGHRDTGELFF. The CDR3 DNA follows: TGCGCCAGCAGCCCGGGACACCGAGACACCGGGGAGCTGTTTTTT.

The CDR3 region is CASSSPSQPQHF. Here the CDR3 DNA reads TGTGCCAGCAGTTCCCCCAGTCAGCCCCAGCATTTT. V gene TRBV6-6 combines with J gene TRBJ1-5, with unresolved D. Looked up from germline, CDR1 is MNHNY and CDR2 is SVGAGI (reference sequence). Trimming removed 4 bases at V and 6 bases at J, with 7 bases between. There are 12 residues in the CDR3.

J is TRBJ1-1 and V is TRBV5-1, with 7 positions matching TRBD1. The CDR3 totals 13 residues. V lost 2 bases to trimming and J lost 6 bases; unmatched junction nucleotides: 4. CDR1 is SGHRS and CDR2 is YFSETQ in the germline V gene. CDR3 loop: CASSLNRGPEAFF. CDR3 sequence (DNA): TGCGCCAGCAGCTTAAACAGGGGCCCTGAAGCTTTCTTT.

The chain couples TRBV2 to TRBJ2-5, with TRBD2 as a possible D gene (6 bases). The germline V and J ends were trimmed by 5 bases and 1 base, with 11 bases remaining between them. Germline loops: CDR1 SNHLY, CDR2 FYNNEI. This CDR3 contains 14 residues. For the CDR3, the DNA is TGTGCCAGCAGTTCCGGGGGTTTCCAAGAGACCCAGTACTTC. As protein: CASSSGGFQETQYF.

The chain couples TRBV27 to TRBJ2-5; 7 nucleotides agree with TRBD2. Germline lookup yields CDR1 MNHEY and CDR2 SMNVEV (reference sequence). CDR3 size: 14 residues. The J segment lost 5 bases and the V segment lost 3 bases, leaving 6 bases of the junction unmatched. The CDR3 protein is CASSLGGVMETQYF. Written as DNA, the CDR3 is TGTGCCAGCAGTTTGGGGGGGGTGATGGAGACCCAGTACTTC.